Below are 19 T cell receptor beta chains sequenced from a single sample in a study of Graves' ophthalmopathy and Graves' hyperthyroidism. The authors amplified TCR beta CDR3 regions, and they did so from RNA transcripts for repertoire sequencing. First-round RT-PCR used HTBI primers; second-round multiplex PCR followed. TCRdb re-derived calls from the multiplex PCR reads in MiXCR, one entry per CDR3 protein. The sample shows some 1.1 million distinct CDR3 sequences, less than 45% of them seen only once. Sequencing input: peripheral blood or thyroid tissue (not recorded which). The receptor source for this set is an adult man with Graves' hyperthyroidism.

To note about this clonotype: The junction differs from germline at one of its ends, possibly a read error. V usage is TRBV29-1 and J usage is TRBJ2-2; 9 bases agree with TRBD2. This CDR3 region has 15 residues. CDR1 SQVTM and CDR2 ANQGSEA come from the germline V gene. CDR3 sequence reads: CSATRTSVNTGELSW. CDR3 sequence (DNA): TGCAGCGCCACAAGGACTAGCGTTAACACCGGGGAGCTGTCTTGG.

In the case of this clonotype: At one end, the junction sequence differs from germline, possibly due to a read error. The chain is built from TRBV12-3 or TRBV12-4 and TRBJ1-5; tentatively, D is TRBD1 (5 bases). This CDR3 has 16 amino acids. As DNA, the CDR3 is TGTGCCAGCAGTTTAGGAAGGGGAGAGCTGAATCAGCCCCACCATTTT. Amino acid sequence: CASSLGRGELNQPHHF.

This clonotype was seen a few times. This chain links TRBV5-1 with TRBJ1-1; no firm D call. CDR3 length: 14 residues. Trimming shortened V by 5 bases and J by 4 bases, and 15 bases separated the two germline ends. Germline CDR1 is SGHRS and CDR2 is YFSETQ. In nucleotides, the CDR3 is TGCGCCAGCAGGCCTGTACAGAGGAGCACTGAAGCTTTCTTT. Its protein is CASRPVQRSTEAFF.

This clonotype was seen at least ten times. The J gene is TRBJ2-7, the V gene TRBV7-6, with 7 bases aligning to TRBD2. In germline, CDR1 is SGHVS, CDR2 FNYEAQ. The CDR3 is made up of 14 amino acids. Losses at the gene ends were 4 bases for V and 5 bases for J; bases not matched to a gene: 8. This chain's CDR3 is CASSSSGRPHEQYF. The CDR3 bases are TGTGCCAGCAGCTCATCCGGGAGGCCGCACGAGCAGTACTTC.

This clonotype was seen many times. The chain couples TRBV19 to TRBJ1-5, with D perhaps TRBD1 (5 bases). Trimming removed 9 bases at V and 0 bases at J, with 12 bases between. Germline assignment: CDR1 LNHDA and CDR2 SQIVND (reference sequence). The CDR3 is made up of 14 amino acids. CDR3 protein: CARGADDSNQPQHF. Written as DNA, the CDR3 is TGTGCCAGAGGGGCAGACGATAGCAATCAGCCCCAGCATTTT. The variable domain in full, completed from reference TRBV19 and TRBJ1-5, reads DGGITQSPKYLFRKEGQNVTLSCEQNLNHDAMYWYRQDPGQGLRLIYYSQIVNDFQKGDIAEGYSVSREKKESFPLTVTSAQKNPTAFYLCARGADDSNQPQHFGDGTRLSIL.

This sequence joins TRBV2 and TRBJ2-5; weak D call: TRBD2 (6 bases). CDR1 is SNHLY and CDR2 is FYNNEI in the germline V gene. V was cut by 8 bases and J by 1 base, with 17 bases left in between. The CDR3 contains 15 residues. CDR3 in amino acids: CASYGGTRGQETQYF. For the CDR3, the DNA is TGTGCCAGCTACGGTGGAACGCGGGGCCAAGAGACCCAGTACTTC.

CDR3 region: CASSAGTDTGELFF. DNA of the CDR3: TGTGCCAGCAGTGCCGGGACAGACACCGGGGAGCTGTTTTTT. This chain connects TRBV12-3 or TRBV12-4 to TRBJ2-2; 7 bases fit TRBD1. This CDR3 region has 14 residues. Losses at the gene ends were 5 bases for V and 3 bases for J; bases not matched to a gene: 3.

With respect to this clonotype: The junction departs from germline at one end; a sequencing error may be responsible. The DNA of the CDR3 is TGTGCCAGCACCCTGTCGGGCCCGAACACCGAGGAGCTGTTTTTT. Protein sequence: CASTLSGPNTEELFF. The rearrangement uses TRBV10-3 and TRBJ2-2; D is unresolved. The CDR3 runs to 15 residues. Per germline, CDR1 ENHRY and CDR2 SYGVKD.

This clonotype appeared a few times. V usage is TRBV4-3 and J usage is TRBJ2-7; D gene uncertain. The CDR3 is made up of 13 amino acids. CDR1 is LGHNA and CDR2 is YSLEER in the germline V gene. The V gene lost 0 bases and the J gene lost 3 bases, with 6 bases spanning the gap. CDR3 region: CASSQDPLYEQYF. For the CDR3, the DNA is TGCGCCAGCAGCCAAGATCCACTCTACGAGCAGTACTTC.

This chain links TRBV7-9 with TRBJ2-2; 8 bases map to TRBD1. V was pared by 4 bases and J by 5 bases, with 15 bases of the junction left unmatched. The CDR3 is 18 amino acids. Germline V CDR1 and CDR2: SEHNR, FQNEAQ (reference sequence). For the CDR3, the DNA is TGTGCCAGCAGCTCGAGCGGAAGACAGGGGATTCTGACCGGGGAGCTGTTTTTT. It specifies CASSSSGRQGILTGELFF.

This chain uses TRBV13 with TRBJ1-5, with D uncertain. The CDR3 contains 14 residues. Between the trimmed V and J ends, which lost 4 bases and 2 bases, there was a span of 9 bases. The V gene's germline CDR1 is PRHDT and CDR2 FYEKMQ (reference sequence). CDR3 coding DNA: TGTGCCAGCAGCTCCGGAGCCGGCAATCAGCCCCAGCATTTT. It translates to CASSSGAGNQPQHF.

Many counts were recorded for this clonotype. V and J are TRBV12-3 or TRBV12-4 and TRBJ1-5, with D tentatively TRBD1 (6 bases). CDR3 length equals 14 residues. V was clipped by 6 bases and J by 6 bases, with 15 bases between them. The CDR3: CASSPRGGVQPQHF. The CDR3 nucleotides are TGTGCCAGCAGCCCAAGGGGGGGCGTTCAGCCCCAGCATTTT.

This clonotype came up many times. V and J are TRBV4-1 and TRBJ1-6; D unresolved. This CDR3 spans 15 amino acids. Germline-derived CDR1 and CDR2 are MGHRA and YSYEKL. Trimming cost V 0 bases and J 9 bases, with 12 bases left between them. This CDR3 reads CASSQDLWARSPLHF. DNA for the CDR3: TGCGCCAGCAGCCAAGATCTGTGGGCTCGTTCACCCCTCCACTTT.

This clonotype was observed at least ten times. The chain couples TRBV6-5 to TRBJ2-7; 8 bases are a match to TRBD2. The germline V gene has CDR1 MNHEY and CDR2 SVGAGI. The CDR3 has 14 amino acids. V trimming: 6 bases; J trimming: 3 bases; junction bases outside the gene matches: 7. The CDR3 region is CASRPTSVGYEQYF. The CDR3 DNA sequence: TGTGCCAGCAGGCCGACTAGCGTGGGCTACGAGCAGTACTTC.

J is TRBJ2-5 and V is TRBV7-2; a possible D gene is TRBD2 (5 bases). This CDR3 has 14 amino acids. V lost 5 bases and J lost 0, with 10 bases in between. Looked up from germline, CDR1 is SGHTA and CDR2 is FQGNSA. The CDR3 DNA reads TGTGCCAGCAGCGGAGGACCCAACCAAGAGACCCAGTACTTC. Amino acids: CASSGGPNQETQYF.

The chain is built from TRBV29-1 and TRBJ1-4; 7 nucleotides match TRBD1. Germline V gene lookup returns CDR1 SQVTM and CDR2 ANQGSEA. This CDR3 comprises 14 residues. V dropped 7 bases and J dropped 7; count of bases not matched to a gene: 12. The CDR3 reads CSAEQGSYTEKLFF. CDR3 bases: TGCAGCGCCGAACAGGGGTCGTACACTGAAAAACTGTTTTTT.

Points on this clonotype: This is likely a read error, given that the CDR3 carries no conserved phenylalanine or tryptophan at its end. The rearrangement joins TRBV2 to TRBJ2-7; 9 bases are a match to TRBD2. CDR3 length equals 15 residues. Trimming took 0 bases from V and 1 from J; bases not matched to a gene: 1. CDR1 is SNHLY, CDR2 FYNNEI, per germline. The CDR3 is CASSEALAGSYEQYL. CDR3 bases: TGTGCCAGCAGTGAAGCGCTAGCGGGGTCCTACGAGCAGTACCTC.

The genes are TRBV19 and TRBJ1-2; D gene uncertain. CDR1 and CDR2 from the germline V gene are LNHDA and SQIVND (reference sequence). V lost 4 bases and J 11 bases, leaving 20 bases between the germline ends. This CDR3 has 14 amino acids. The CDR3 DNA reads TGTGCCAGTAGTACCGAACTCAAGCGACACGGATACACCTTC. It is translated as CASSTELKRHGYTF.

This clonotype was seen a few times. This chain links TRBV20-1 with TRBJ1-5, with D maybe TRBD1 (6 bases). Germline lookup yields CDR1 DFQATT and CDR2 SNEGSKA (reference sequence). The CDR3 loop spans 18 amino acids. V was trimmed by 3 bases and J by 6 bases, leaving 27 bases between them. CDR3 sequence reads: CSARGRGRGQLSGQPQHF. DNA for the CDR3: TGCAGTGCTAGGGGCAGGGGAAGGGGACAACTGTCGGGTCAGCCCCAGCATTTT.